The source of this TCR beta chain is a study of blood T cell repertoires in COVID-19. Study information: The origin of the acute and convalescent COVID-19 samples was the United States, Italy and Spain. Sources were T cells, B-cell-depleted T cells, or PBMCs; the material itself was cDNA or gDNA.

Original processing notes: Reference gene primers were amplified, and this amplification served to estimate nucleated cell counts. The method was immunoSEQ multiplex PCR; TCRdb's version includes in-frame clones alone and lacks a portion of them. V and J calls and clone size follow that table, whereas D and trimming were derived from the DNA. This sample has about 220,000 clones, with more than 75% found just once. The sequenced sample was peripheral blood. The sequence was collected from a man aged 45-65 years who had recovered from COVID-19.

DNA for the CDR3: TGTGCCACCTCAGGGGAGCTGCTGGATACGCAGTATTTT. Its translation: CATSGELLDTQYF. The rearrangement joins TRBV7-9 to TRBJ2-3, with D perhaps matching TRBD1 (6 bases). V was shortened by 10 bases and J by 6 bases, with 17 bases between the two germline ends. The CDR3 covers 13 residues. Germline V CDR1 and CDR2: SEHNR, FQNEAQ (reference sequence).